These 5 T cell receptor beta chains were sequenced from one sample in a study of cytomegalovirus exposure and HLA in healthy donors. PCR employed 60 Vbeta and 13 Jbeta primers. The protocol was immunoSEQ multiplex PCR, while the TCRdb copy is restricted to in-frame clones and leaves out a portion. The table lists 200,000 to 250,000 clones, roughly 70% of them singletons. Sequenced sample: PBMCs. These receptors originate from a woman under 40 in good health and CMV-seronegative.

This chain links TRBV6-6 with TRBJ1-5, with D unclear. The V end lost 5 bases, the J end lost 6 bases, and 8 bases lay between the germline ends. Per the germline V gene, CDR1 is MNHNY and CDR2 is SVGAGI (reference sequence). The CDR3 is 12 amino acids. CDR3 in amino acids: CASSRGGQPQHF. The CDR3 coding sequence is TGTGCCAGCAGTCGGGGAGGTCAGCCCCAGCATTTT.

The chain has TRBV6-6 and TRBJ1-1; D is perhaps TRBD1 (6 bases). Germline V CDR1 and CDR2: MNHNY, SVGAGI (reference sequence). The V and J ends lost 7 bases and 3 bases respectively, with 12 bases between them. The CDR3 extends over 13 amino acids. CDR3 nucleotides: TGTGCCAGCAACTTACAGGGTCACACTGAAGCTTTCTTT. It codes for CASNLQGHTEAFF.

The J gene is TRBJ2-4, the V gene TRBV6-1; possibly TRBD1 for D (5 bases). From germline, CDR1 is MNHNS and CDR2 SASEGT. This CDR3 spans 16 amino acids. V was clipped by 2 bases and J by 0 bases, with 11 bases between them. The CDR3 bases are TGTGCCAGCAGTGAACAGGGTAGACTAGCCAAAAACATTCAGTACTTC. As protein: CASSEQGRLAKNIQYF.

The CDR3 is CASSEASYSRQGRTEAFF. CDR3 sequence (DNA): TGTGCCAGCAGTGAAGCGTCGTACAGCCGGCAGGGTAGAACTGAAGCTTTCTTT. This rearrangement joins TRBV6-1 to TRBJ1-1, with D maybe TRBD1 (5 bases). CDR3 size: 18 residues. V lost 0 bases, J lost 5 bases, and 22 bases lay in between. Germline V gives CDR1 MNHNS, CDR2 SASEGT.

The V gene is TRBV2, the J gene TRBJ1-1, with 10 bases that match TRBD1. After removal of 6 bases from V and 1 base from J, the junction contained 5 bases not matched to a gene. CDR3 size: 15 residues. Germline V gene data show CDR1 as SNHLY and CDR2 as FYNNEI. In DNA, the CDR3 is TGTGCCAGCAGGGGACAGGGGCGGAAGAACACTGAAGCTTTCTTT. It specifies CASRGQGRKNTEAFF.